This TCR beta chain was sequenced during a study of human T cells and chemical hapten exposure. About the research overall: Chiefly female patients presented with alopecia areata, totalis or universalis.

Trimming cost V 5 bases and J 0 bases, with 15 bases left between them. The germline V gene has CDR1 DFQATT and CDR2 SNEGSKA (reference sequence). This CDR3 comprises 15 residues. The sample holds many counts of this clonotype. As yet, its antigen is unknown. Study-wide findings and caveats: With DPC sensitization, TCRs exceeding 1 in 1000 frequency showed no change.

For the library, individual cDNA molecules each received unique molecular identifiers. TCRdb re-called the RACE reads with MiXCR, one entry per CDR3 protein. The data contain some 300,000 distinct CDR3 sequences, 4.5% to 7% of them singletons. Time point given: pre-sensitization, week 0. Sample treatment: therapeutic diphenylcyclopropenone sensitization with weekly scalp DPC. This TCR derives from a young woman with alopecia areata. Some clones in this sample may be carry-over from other donors' samples. The sequenced sample was whole blood, obtained in connection with sensitization to the hapten diphenylcyclopropenone (DPC). The J gene is TRBJ2-3, the V gene TRBV20-1; a weak D match, TRBD2 (6 bases). CDR3 nucleotide sequence: TGCAGTGCTCCCCAGACTAGGTCTAGCACAGATACGCAGTATTTT. Translated: CSAPQTRSSTDTQYF.